These 29 T cell receptor beta chains originate from one sample sequenced in a study of blood T cell repertoires in COVID-19. Sequencing was performed with immunoSEQ multiplex PCR; in TCRdb, only in-frame clones are kept and a portion is missing. Among more than 300,000 clones listed, 88% were seen once. The specimen sequenced was peripheral blood. Receptors were obtained from a woman aged 65 to 85 with COVID-19, enrolled during active disease.

This chain joins TRBV27 and TRBJ1-2; D ambiguous. The germline V gene encodes CDR1 MNHEY and CDR2 SMNVEV (reference sequence). The V and J ends lost 3 bases and 0 bases respectively, with 8 bases between them. This CDR3 comprises 14 residues. The CDR3 here is CASSFHGSNYGYTF. In nucleotides, the CDR3 is TGTGCCAGCAGTTTTCACGGGTCTAACTATGGCTACACCTTC.

The chain joins TRBV10-3 to TRBJ2-1; tentatively, D is TRBD1 (5 bases). V was shortened by 0 bases and J by 1 base, with 7 bases between the two germline ends. The CDR3 extends over 15 amino acids. Germline V lookup: CDR1 ENHRY, CDR2 SYGVKD. Here the CDR3 DNA reads TGTGCCATCAGTGAGTCCGACAGATCCTACAATGAGCAGTTCTTC. It yields the protein CAISESDRSYNEQFF.

The V gene is TRBV5-1, the J gene TRBJ1-1, with 7 bases aligning to TRBD1. Germline trimming cut 4 bases from V and 6 bases from J; bases unmatched to any gene: 3. The germline CDR1 and CDR2 sequences are SGHRS and YFSETQ. The CDR3 runs to 12 residues. The CDR3 DNA reads TGCGCCAGCAGCGTAGGGACAGCTGAAGCTTTCTTT. This sequence encodes CASSVGTAEAFF.

The chain uses TRBV6-1 and TRBJ1-5, with D maybe TRBD1 (5 bases). V dropped 6 bases and J dropped 2 bases, with 11 bases sitting between them. This CDR3 is built from 14 residues. Germline-derived CDR1 and CDR2 are MNHNS and SASEGT. This chain's CDR3 is CASSSGSGNQPQHF. The DNA for the CDR3 is TGTGCCAGCAGCTCAGGGTCAGGCAATCAGCCCCAGCATTTT.

This sequence joins TRBV7-2 and TRBJ1-1; possible D gene TRBD1, 6 bases. The CDR3 extends over 15 amino acids. Per germline, CDR1 SGHTA and CDR2 FQGNSA. V dropped 5 bases and J dropped 1 base, with 14 bases sitting between them. The CDR3 DNA follows: TGTGCCAGCAGCCGGACAGTTAACCCGAACACTGAAGCTTTCTTT. Its translation is CASSRTVNPNTEAFF.

This chain joins TRBV12-3 or TRBV12-4 and TRBJ1-2; D is unresolved. Trimming took 7 bases from V and 7 from J, leaving 13 bases between them. This CDR3 spans 12 amino acids. CDR3 sequence reads: CASTSWRGGYTF. In DNA, the CDR3 is TGTGCCAGCACATCCTGGAGAGGTGGCTACACCTTC.

The chain recombines TRBV3-1 (or the pseudogene TRBV3-2) with TRBJ1-1, with D tentatively TRBD1 (6 bases). The V gene's germline CDR1 is LGHDT and CDR2 YNNKEL (reference sequence). The CDR3 length is 17 residues. Deletions cut 1 base from V and 0 bases from J, with 15 bases between. The CDR3 region is CASSQGWGKGVNTEAFF. DNA of the CDR3: TGTGCCAGCAGCCAAGGGTGGGGGAAGGGGGTGAACACTGAAGCTTTCTTT.

V and J are TRBV11-3 and TRBJ2-7, with no clear D. With 0 bases removed from V and 7 bases from J, the gap between germline ends came to 10 bases. Germline CDR1 reads SGHNT; CDR2 reads YENEEA. The CDR3 is 13 residues long. CDR3 nucleotides: TGTGCCAGCAGCTTAGATAAGTTCCGGGAGCAGTACTTC. It codes for CASSLDKFREQYF.

The rearrangement uses TRBV12-5 and TRBJ2-1, with TRBD2 matching over 14 bases. Germline V gene lookup returns CDR1 LGHNT and CDR2 FRNRAP. Trimming took 2 bases from V and 7 from J; bases not matched to a gene: 4. CDR3 size: 16 residues. The CDR3 spells CASGLYRTSGGNEQFF. CDR3 nucleotides: TGTGCTAGTGGTTTGTACCGGACTAGCGGGGGGAATGAGCAGTTCTTC.

The chain is built from TRBV29-1 and TRBJ1-4, with no clear D. V was shortened by 5 bases and J by 0 bases, with 10 bases between the two germline ends. The CDR3 contains 14 residues. The germline CDR1 and CDR2 sequences are SQVTM and ANQGSEA. CDR3 in DNA: TGCAGCGTTTTAACAGTAGCAACTAATGAAAAACTGTTTTTT. As protein: CSVLTVATNEKLFF.

This clone was detected once. The CDR3: CATSFYNQGRYEQFF. CDR3 bases: TGTGCCACCAGCTTTTACAACCAGGGTCGCTATGAGCAGTTCTTC. This chain uses TRBV15 with TRBJ2-1; D perhaps matches TRBD1 (5 bases). There are 15 residues in the CDR3. Germline loops: CDR1 LNHNV, CDR2 YYDKDF (reference sequence). The V gene lost 5 bases and the J gene lost 8 bases, with 19 bases spanning the gap.

About this clone: Within the sample, other DNA sequences also encode this same CDR3. The V gene is TRBV5-1, the J gene TRBJ2-7; 9 positions match TRBD1. The CDR3 runs to 14 residues. CDR1 and CDR2 (germline): SGHRS, YFSETQ. The V segment lost 5 bases and the J segment 2 bases; nucleotides outside the gene matches: 5. The CDR3 protein is CASRTGTGTYEQYF. The CDR3 DNA reads TGCGCCAGCAGGACCGGGACAGGGACCTACGAGCAGTACTTC.

The V call is TRBV29-1, the J call TRBJ1-2; D is unresolved. Germline V gene lookup returns CDR1 SQVTM and CDR2 ANQGSEA. This CDR3 spans 12 amino acids. V lost 4 bases, J lost 2 bases, and 8 bases lay in between. The chain's CDR3 is CSVVGINYGYTF. CDR3 DNA: TGCAGCGTTGTTGGCATCAACTATGGCTACACCTTC.

DNA for the CDR3: TGTGCCAGCAGCCAAGAGACCGGGACTAGGTCCCGCAATGAGCAGTTCTTC. Translating gives CASSQETGTRSRNEQFF. The chain employs TRBV14 and TRBJ2-1; 8 bases fit TRBD2. Germline V lookup: CDR1 SGHDN, CDR2 FVKESK. This CDR3 has 17 amino acids. Trimming took 0 bases from V and 6 from J; bases not matched to a gene: 10.

The chain employs TRBV2 and TRBJ1-3; D call uncertain. CDR3 length: 13 amino acids. V was trimmed by 6 bases and J by 2 bases, leaving 8 bases between them. Germline CDR1 is SNHLY and CDR2 is FYNNEI. CDR3 nucleotide sequence: TGTGCCAGCAGCGTTACAGCTGGAAACACCATATATTTT. Amino acid sequence: CASSVTAGNTIYF.

The chain combines TRBV4-1 with TRBJ2-5; 8 nucleotides align to TRBD1. The CDR3 has 15 amino acids. The junction had 5 bases not matched to a gene; V was cut back by 2 bases and J by 3 bases. The germline CDR1 and CDR2 sequences are MGHRA and YSYEKL. The CDR3 DNA is TGCGCCAGCAGCCAACGGGGACAGGCAAAAGAGACCCAGTACTTC. It is translated as CASSQRGQAKETQYF.

The chain links TRBV3-1 (or the pseudogene TRBV3-2) to TRBJ1-1; D is possibly TRBD1 (6 bases). This CDR3 region has 14 residues. CDR1 is LGHDT, CDR2 YNNKEL, per germline (reference sequence). V shed 5 bases and J shed 7 bases, with 17 bases lying between them. The CDR3 DNA reads as TGTGCCAGCAGCGGATACAGGGCGCCTAATGAAGCTTTCTTT. This sequence encodes CASSGYRAPNEAFF.

This chain joins TRBV5-1 and TRBJ1-1, with 10 bases lining up with TRBD1. CDR1 and CDR2 (germline): SGHRS, YFSETQ. The CDR3 totals 15 residues. The ends lost 4 bases at V and 2 bases at J; junction bases unmatched: 5. CDR3 region: CASSAMTGGNTEAFF. The CDR3 DNA reads TGCGCCAGCAGCGCAATGACAGGGGGCAACACTGAAGCTTTCTTT.

The chain combines TRBV4-2 with TRBJ1-1; TRBD1 aligns across 7 bases. The ends lost 10 bases at V and 4 bases at J; junction bases unmatched: 3. Germline V CDR1 and CDR2: LGHNA, YNFKEQ. This CDR3 comprises 11 residues. The CDR3 DNA reads as TGTGCCACACAGGGGCCCACTGAAGCTTTCTTT. Translated: CATQGPTEAFF.

V and J are TRBV2 and TRBJ2-3; D call uncertain. CDR1 is SNHLY, CDR2 FYNNEI, per germline. V shed 9 bases and J shed 4 bases, with 8 bases lying between them. CDR3 size: 11 residues. This CDR3 is CASSLADTQYF. In DNA form, the CDR3 reads TGTGCCAGTTCCCTTGCAGATACGCAGTATTTT.

The J gene is TRBJ2-1, the V gene TRBV24-1; TRBD1 matches 8 bases. V shed 3 bases, J shed 7 bases, and the junction held 7 bases outside the gene matches. CDR3 size: 15 residues. Germline CDR1 reads KGHDR; CDR2 reads SFDVKD. The CDR3 DNA reads as TGTGCCACCAGTGATGTTACAGGGGGTGGGAATGAGCAGTTCTTC. This translates into CATSDVTGGGNEQFF.

This clone was recorded once. V and J are TRBV3-1 (or the pseudogene TRBV3-2) and TRBJ1-6; no clear D. Trimming stripped 4 bases from V and 8 bases from J, with 6 bases between. CDR3 length: 12 amino acids. CDR1 LGHDT and CDR2 YNNKEL come from the germline V gene (reference sequence). CDR3 sequence: CASSRGDSPLHF. CDR3 DNA sequence: TGTGCCAGCAGCCGAGGCGATTCACCCCTCCACTTT.

The V gene is TRBV6-6, the J gene TRBJ1-2; D is unresolved. Per germline, CDR1 MNHNY and CDR2 SVGAGI (reference sequence). The ends were cut back, 5 bases at V and 4 bases at J, with 8 bases in the middle. This CDR3 spans 12 amino acids. The DNA for the CDR3 is TGTGCCAGCAGTCCCCTATCCTATGGCTACACCTTC. Amino acids: CASSPLSYGYTF.

CDR3 residues: CASKQAGMDQPQHF. CDR3 DNA: TGTGCCAGCAAACAAGCAGGGATGGACCAGCCCCAGCATTTT. J is TRBJ1-5 and V is TRBV27; weak D call: TRBD1 (5 bases). V lost 7 bases to trimming and J lost 7 bases, with 17 bases between them. Germline CDR1 reads MNHEY; CDR2 reads SMNVEV (reference sequence). The CDR3 is made up of 14 amino acids.

This chain joins TRBV4-3 and TRBJ2-7, with 7 bases that match TRBD1. The CDR3 covers 15 residues. V lost 4 bases and J lost 2; bases outside the gene matches: 8. CDR1 and CDR2 from the germline V gene are LGHNA and YSLEER. CDR3 protein: CASSRLTGRAYEQYF. DNA of the CDR3: TGCGCCAGCAGCCGGCTGACAGGGCGAGCCTACGAGCAGTACTTC.

The chain is built from TRBV7-6 and TRBJ1-4, with D perhaps matching TRBD1 (6 bases). The CDR3 contains 14 residues. Germline CDR1 is SGHVS and CDR2 is FNYEAQ. V lost 5 bases and J lost 6, with 13 bases in between. The CDR3 spells CASSLQTGYEKLFF. The CDR3 bases are TGTGCCAGCAGCCTCCAGACAGGTTATGAAAAACTGTTTTTT.

The J gene is TRBJ2-7, the V gene TRBV3-1 (or the pseudogene TRBV3-2); 9 nucleotides line up with TRBD2. The junction had 7 bases not matched to a gene; V was cut back by 1 base and J by 3 bases. The CDR3 contains 16 residues. From germline, CDR1 is LGHDT and CDR2 YNNKEL (reference sequence). CDR3 sequence (DNA): TGTGCCAGCAGCCAAGTCCCGGGACTAGCCGACTACGAGCAGTACTTC. It yields the protein CASSQVPGLADYEQYF.

The chain uses TRBV5-1 and TRBJ1-4; unclear D gene. Germline V lookup: CDR1 SGHRS, CDR2 YFSETQ. CDR3 length equals 14 residues. The V and J ends lost 2 bases and 8 bases respectively, with 13 bases between them. The CDR3 DNA sequence: TGCGCCAGCAGCTTCGACCAGAGGGAGGAAAAACTGTTTTTT. As protein: CASSFDQREEKLFF.

The chain uses TRBV28 and TRBJ1-2, with D tentatively TRBD1 (5 bases). The CDR3 sequence is 15 residues long. V shed 3 bases and J shed 1 base, with 12 bases lying between them. The germline gives CDR1 MDHEN, CDR2 SYDVKM. The CDR3 sequence is CASSFEGVLNYGYTF. The CDR3 bases are TGTGCCAGCAGTTTCGAAGGGGTCCTTAACTATGGCTACACCTTC.